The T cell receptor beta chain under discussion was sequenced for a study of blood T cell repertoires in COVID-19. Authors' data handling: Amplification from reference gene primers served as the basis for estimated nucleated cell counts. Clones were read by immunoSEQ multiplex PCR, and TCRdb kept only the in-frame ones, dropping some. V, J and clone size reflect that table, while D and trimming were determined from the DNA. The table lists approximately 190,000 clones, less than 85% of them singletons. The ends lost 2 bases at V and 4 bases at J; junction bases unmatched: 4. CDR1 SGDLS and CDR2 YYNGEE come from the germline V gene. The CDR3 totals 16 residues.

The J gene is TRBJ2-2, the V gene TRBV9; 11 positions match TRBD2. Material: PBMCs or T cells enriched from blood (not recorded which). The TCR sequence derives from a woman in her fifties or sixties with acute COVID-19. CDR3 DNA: TGTGCCAGCAGCGTGATTAGCGGGGGGGCCACCGGGGAGCTGTTTTTT. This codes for CASSVISGGATGELFF.